The T cell receptor (beta chain) described here comes from a study of blood T cell repertoires in COVID-19. Assay used: immunoSEQ multiplex PCR; TCRdb lists only in-frame clones, some missing. The sample has roughly 190,000 clones, approximately 87% seen once; the top ten hold over 9.5%. The germline CDR1 and CDR2 sequences are SGDLS and YYNGEE. The CDR3 runs 14 residues. The V and J ends lost 2 bases and 7 bases respectively, with 12 bases between them. The specimen sequenced was peripheral blood. The chain employs TRBV9 and TRBJ1-4; D is ambiguous. This clonotype originated in a woman in her fifties or sixties with COVID-19, enrolled during active disease. CDR3 in DNA: TGTGCCAGCAGCGTGTCCGGGGTGGGTGAAAAACTGTTTTTT. Protein product: CASSVSGVGEKLFF.